The 18 T cell receptor beta chains given below trace back to one sample, sequenced in a study of T cell changes during pregnancy in multiple sclerosis (dated by TCRdb to the late 2010s). The protocol used for the library was the immunoSEQ multiplex PCR assay. TCRdb stores this immuneACCESS table with in-frame sequences only. Part of the clones is absent; in the studies checked, under half of the shortfall reflects unresolved V genes, and no reason is known for the rest. The sample table records 40,000 to 45,000 clones; 75% to 95% of these occur just once. About 0.48% of the sample lies in the top ten. Source: CD4+ T cells from peripheral blood mononuclear cells, taken in the second trimester of pregnancy. These receptors all stem from a female donor in good health, enrolled as a control in a pregnancy study.

The rearrangement links TRBV7-9 to TRBJ1-4; unclear D gene. This CDR3 spans 14 amino acids. With 3 bases removed from V and 4 bases from J, the gap between germline ends came to 9 bases. Per the germline V gene, CDR1 is SEHNR and CDR2 is FQNEAQ (reference sequence). CDR3 amino acids: CASSFSLFNEKLFF. DNA for the CDR3: TGTGCCAGCAGCTTTAGTCTCTTTAATGAAAAACTGTTTTTT.

This clone was seen a handful of times. This chain's CDR3 is CASSLAGTANTEAFF. CDR3 nucleotides: TGCGCCAGCAGCTTGGCCGGGACAGCAAACACTGAAGCTTTCTTT. This chain joins TRBV5-1 and TRBJ1-1, with 7 bases aligning to TRBD1. Germline values: CDR1 SGHRS, CDR2 YFSETQ. This CDR3 has 15 residues. Trimming cost V 0 bases and J 2 bases; bases outside gene matches: 4.

The V and J genes are TRBV28 and TRBJ1-4, with 7 bases matching TRBD1. Germline V gene lookup returns CDR1 MDHEN and CDR2 SYDVKM. This CDR3 region has 14 residues. With 8 bases clipped from V and 4 bases from J, the junction kept 7 bases outside the gene matches. For the CDR3, the DNA is TGTGCCAGCTCAGGGGGTATGAGTAATGAAAAACTGTTTTTT. Translating it yields CASSGGMSNEKLFF.

The chain joins TRBV30 to TRBJ2-7; a weak D match, TRBD1 (5 bases). The CDR3 is made up of 13 amino acids. V was clipped by 4 bases and J by 0 bases, with 10 bases between them. CDR1 and CDR2 (germline): GTSNPN, SVGIG (reference sequence). The CDR3 is CAWTRQYSYEQYF. Here the CDR3 DNA reads TGTGCCTGGACCCGACAGTACTCCTACGAGCAGTACTTC.

The gene calls are TRBV2 and TRBJ2-3, with D perhaps TRBD2 (6 bases). The CDR3 has 12 residues. From germline, CDR1 is SNHLY and CDR2 FYNNEI. V was clipped by 8 bases and J by 0 bases, with 6 bases between them. The CDR3 DNA sequence: TGTGCCAGCGGGACTAGCACAGATACGCAGTATTTT. As protein: CASGTSTDTQYF.

The V call is TRBV30, the J call TRBJ2-7; D unclear. Deletions cut 2 bases from V and 5 bases from J, with 13 bases between. CDR3 length: 13 residues. Germline V gene lookup returns CDR1 GTSNPN and CDR2 SVGIG (reference sequence). The CDR3 DNA reads TGTGCCTGGAGTAAAAGAGAACCCCACGAGCAGTACTTC. This encodes CAWSKREPHEQYF. Supplemented by reference TRBV30 and TRBJ2-7, the full variable domain reads SQTIHQWPATLVQPVGSPLSLECTVEGTSNPNLYWYRQAAGRGLQLLFYSVGIGQISSEVPQNLSASRPQDRQFILSSKKLLLSDSGFYLCAWSKREPHEQYFGPGTRLTVT.

V and J are TRBV7-9 and TRBJ1-3; 8 bases line up with TRBD1. This CDR3 region has 16 residues. V shed 4 bases, J shed 2 bases, and the junction held 7 bases outside the gene matches. Germline V gene sequence: CDR1 SEHNR, CDR2 FQNEAQ (reference sequence). The CDR3 region is CASSSNRGYTGNTIYF. The CDR3 DNA reads TGTGCCAGCAGCTCGAACAGGGGGTATACTGGAAACACCATATATTTT.

CDR3 sequence reads: CASSQPLASKGNEQFF. CDR3 DNA sequence: TGTGCCAGCTCTCAGCCCCTAGCGTCAAAAGGGAATGAGCAGTTCTTC. The chain employs TRBV18 and TRBJ2-1, with D maybe TRBD2 (6 bases). V lost 6 bases, J lost 7 bases, and 22 bases lay in between. CDR3 length equals 16 residues. CDR1 and CDR2 (germline): KGHSH, LQKENI.

This chain joins TRBV5-1 and TRBJ1-2, with D perhaps TRBD1 (6 bases). Trimming cost V 5 bases and J 2 bases, with 7 bases left between them. The CDR3 loop spans 12 amino acids. CDR1 SGHRS and CDR2 YFSETQ come from the germline V gene. CDR3 in amino acids: CASSQGNYGYTF. DNA of the CDR3: TGCGCCAGCAGTCAGGGGAACTATGGCTACACCTTC.

The chain uses TRBV7-3 and TRBJ2-1; the D gene is possibly TRBD2 (6 bases). The V gene's germline CDR1 is SGHTA and CDR2 FQGTGA. Trimming shortened V by 0 bases and J by 4 bases, and 10 bases separated the two germline ends. This CDR3 is built from 15 residues. CDR3 amino acids: CASSLTRDSYNEQFF. In DNA, the CDR3 is TGTGCCAGCAGCTTAACCAGGGACTCGTACAATGAGCAGTTCTTC.

The CDR3 loop is CASSFSGFGSPLHF. Written as DNA, the CDR3 is TGTGCCAGCAGTTTCTCAGGGTTTGGTTCACCCCTCCACTTT. The V and J genes are TRBV27 and TRBJ1-6; a possible D gene is TRBD1 (5 bases). Trimming took off 3 bases at V and 9 bases at J, with 12 bases between the two ends. The CDR3 sequence is 14 residues long. CDR1 and CDR2 from the germline V gene are MNHEY and SMNVEV (reference sequence).

The rearrangement uses TRBV15 and TRBJ2-3; 7 bases map to TRBD2. The junction had 8 bases not matched to a gene; V was cut back by 5 bases and J by 3 bases. The CDR3 is 15 residues long. CDR1 LNHNV and CDR2 YYDKDF come from the germline V gene (reference sequence). The CDR3 protein is CATSPRGVGTDTQYF. For the CDR3, the DNA is TGTGCCACCAGCCCCCGGGGGGTGGGAACAGATACGCAGTATTTT.

The gene calls are TRBV4-1 and TRBJ1-3; 7 bases align to TRBD1. Germline values: CDR1 MGHRA, CDR2 YSYEKL. The CDR3 contains 15 residues. V shed 4 bases, J shed 8 bases, and the junction held 11 bases outside the gene matches. DNA of the CDR3: TGCGCCAGCAGCCGCCCGGGACAGCAAGGAGACACCATATATTTT. It translates to CASSRPGQQGDTIYF.

The CDR3 sequence is CASSELRYGYTF. Written as DNA, the CDR3 is TGTGCCAGCAGTGAGCTACGGTATGGCTACACCTTC. The chain links TRBV2 to TRBJ1-2; D remains unclear. This CDR3 has 12 amino acids. In germline, CDR1 is SNHLY, CDR2 FYNNEI. With 3 bases removed from V and 5 bases from J, the gap between germline ends came to 7 bases.

V gene TRBV14 combines with J gene TRBJ2-4, with a possible D match to TRBD2 (5 bases). From germline, CDR1 is SGHDN and CDR2 FVKESK. The CDR3 consists of 12 residues. V gave up 1 base and J gave up 7 bases, with 5 bases separating them. The DNA of the CDR3 is TGTGCCAGCAGCCAAGGGGAGAACATTCAGTACTTC. This encodes CASSQGENIQYF. The variable domain in full, completed from reference TRBV14 and TRBJ2-4, reads EAGVTQFPSHSVIEKGQTVTLRCDPISGHDNLYWYRRVMGKEIKFLLHFVKESKQDESGMPNNRFLAERTGGTYSTLKVQPAELEDSGVYFCASSQGENIQYFGAGTRLSVL.

This sequence joins TRBV18 and TRBJ2-1; TRBD2 matches at 7 bases. The CDR3 extends over 15 amino acids. CDR1 KGHSH and CDR2 LQKENI come from the germline V gene. V gave up 2 bases and J gave up 3 bases; unmatched junction bases: 4. The CDR3 region has the DNA TGTGCCAGCTCACCAGGCGGGAGCTACTACAATGAGCAGTTCTTC. Encoded protein: CASSPGGSYYNEQFF.

The chain combines TRBV7-3 with TRBJ2-1; tentative D call: TRBD2 (6 bases). Per the germline V gene, CDR1 is SGHTA and CDR2 is FQGTGA. V lost 5 bases and J 6 bases, leaving 17 bases between the germline ends. This CDR3 region has 15 residues. The CDR3, as DNA: TGTGCCAGCAGCCAAACTAGCTCGGTAGGCAATGAGCAGTTCTTC. This sequence encodes CASSQTSSVGNEQFF.

This chain joins TRBV10-3 and TRBJ2-1; TRBD2 matches at 11 bases. CDR3 length equals 19 residues. V gave up 5 bases and J gave up 1 base; unmatched junction bases: 13. The V gene's germline CDR1 is ENHRY and CDR2 SYGVKD. The CDR3 reads CAISLIAGGKGGSYNEQFF. The CDR3, as DNA: TGTGCCATCAGTCTTATAGCGGGAGGGAAGGGAGGATCCTACAATGAGCAGTTCTTC.